The 10 T cell receptor beta chains reported below all come from one sample, sequenced in a study of CD8 T cells in Susac syndrome. The RNA input was about 0.45 to 1 ug, and it was reverse transcribed with random hexamers. A single record per CDR3 protein comes from TCRdb applying MiXCR to the immunoSEQ multiplex PCR reads. Counted here are about 200,000 distinct CDR3 sequences, 80% to 95% occurring once; the ten biggest clones make up around 0.1%. Material: CD4+ T cells from PBMCs. These TCRs come from a human donor in good health.

The chain carries TRBV11-2 and TRBJ1-1; the D is unclear. The CDR3 has 13 residues. The germline V gene has CDR1 SGHAT and CDR2 FQNNGV. Trimming stripped 5 bases from V and 6 bases from J, with 13 bases between. The chain's CDR3 is CASSVSSQAEAFF. The CDR3 DNA follows: TGTGCCAGCAGCGTTTCATCCCAGGCTGAAGCTTTCTTT.

On this clonotype itself: Sequence at one end of the junction differs from germline and may be a read error. In DNA form, the CDR3 reads TGTGCTAGCAGCCCCACTAGCGGAATCACCGGGGAGCTGTTTTTT. Translation gives CASSPTSGITGELFF. The J gene is TRBJ2-2, the V gene TRBV7-7; 8 nucleotides match TRBD2. This CDR3 is built from 15 residues. CDR1 and CDR2 from the germline V gene are SSHAT and FNYEAQ (reference sequence).

The chain links TRBV12-3 or TRBV12-4 to TRBJ1-1; D perhaps matches TRBD1 (6 bases). V was pared by 5 bases and J by 7 bases, with 17 bases between. This CDR3 spans 14 amino acids. In nucleotides, the CDR3 is TGTGCCAGCAGTCCCCGGGGGGGGCGGGATGAAGCTTTCTTT. Its translation: CASSPRGGRDEAFF.

J is TRBJ1-6 and V is TRBV27; possible D gene TRBD1, 6 bases. The length of the CDR3 is 14 residues. Trimming pared 3 bases from V and 10 bases from J, leaving 13 bases between. Per germline, CDR1 MNHEY and CDR2 SMNVEV (reference sequence). In nucleotides, the CDR3 is TGTGCCAGCAGTTTGGCAGGGGTCAAATCACCCCTCCACTTT. Translating gives CASSLAGVKSPLHF.

Written as DNA, the CDR3 is TGTGCCAGCAGTCGTTTAGCCGGGACAGAAAATGGCTACACCTTC. It codes for CASSRLAGTENGYTF. The rearrangement joins TRBV25-1 to TRBJ1-2; 7 nucleotides align to TRBD1. CDR1 is MGHDK, CDR2 SYGVNS, per germline. CDR3 length: 15 amino acids. Trimming cost V 5 bases and J 6 bases; bases outside gene matches: 12.

The chain combines TRBV19 with TRBJ1-2, with D hard to call. Germline V gene lookup returns CDR1 LNHDA and CDR2 SQIVND (reference sequence). V was shortened by 0 bases and J by 4 bases, with 6 bases between the two germline ends. The CDR3 contains 13 residues. The CDR3 bases are TGTGCCAGTAGTATAGATTTGAGCTATGGCTACACCTTC. Its translation is CASSIDLSYGYTF.

The chain is built from TRBV19 and TRBJ1-5; D possibly corresponds to TRBD1 (6 bases). The CDR3 runs to 15 residues. Germline V CDR1 and CDR2: LNHDA, SQIVND (reference sequence). V shed 6 bases and J shed 4 bases, with 16 bases lying between them. The CDR3, as DNA: TGTGCCAGTAGGCCTCCGGGACAAGGTAATCAGCCCCAGCATTTT. It translates to CASRPPGQGNQPQHF.

This chain links TRBV4-3 with TRBJ2-2; D unresolved. The V end was cut by 0 bases, the J end by 6 bases, with 5 bases between. CDR3 length: 13 residues. Germline values: CDR1 LGHNA, CDR2 YSLEER. DNA of the CDR3: TGCGCCAGCAGCCAAGAGAGCCCCGGGGAGCTGTTTTTT. The encoded protein is CASSQESPGELFF.

The rearrangement links TRBV3-1 to TRBJ2-2, with 9 bases that match TRBD1. Per the germline V gene, CDR1 is LGHDT and CDR2 is YNNKEL (reference sequence). The CDR3 runs 15 residues. Trimming took 6 bases from V and 5 from J; bases not matched to a gene: 7. The CDR3 DNA is TGTGCCAGCAGGCCTGACAGGGGGTATACCGGGGAGCTGTTTTTT. Protein: CASRPDRGYTGELFF.

The chain uses TRBV3-1 and TRBJ1-2, with 8 bases fitting TRBD1. The CDR3 is 16 residues long. In germline, CDR1 is LGHDT, CDR2 YNNKEL (reference sequence). The ends lost 0 bases at V and 4 bases at J; junction bases unmatched: 7. This chain's CDR3 is CASSQEGRGRSYGYTF. The CDR3, as DNA: TGTGCCAGCAGCCAAGAAGGCAGGGGGCGCAGCTATGGCTACACCTTC.